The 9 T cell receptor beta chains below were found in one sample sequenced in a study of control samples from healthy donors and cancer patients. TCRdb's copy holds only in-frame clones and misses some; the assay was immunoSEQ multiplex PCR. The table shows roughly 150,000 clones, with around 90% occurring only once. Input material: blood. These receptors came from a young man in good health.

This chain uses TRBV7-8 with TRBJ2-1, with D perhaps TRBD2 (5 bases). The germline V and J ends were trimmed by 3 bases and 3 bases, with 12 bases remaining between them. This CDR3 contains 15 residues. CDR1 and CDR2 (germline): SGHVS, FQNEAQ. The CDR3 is CASSFTGSRYNEQFF. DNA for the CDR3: TGTGCCAGCAGCTTCACGGGGTCACGCTACAATGAGCAGTTCTTC.

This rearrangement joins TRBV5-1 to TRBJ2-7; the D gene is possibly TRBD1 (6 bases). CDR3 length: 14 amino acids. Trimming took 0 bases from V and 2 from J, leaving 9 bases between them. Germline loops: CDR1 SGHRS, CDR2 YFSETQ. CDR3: CASSLAGDTYEQYF. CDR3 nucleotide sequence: TGCGCCAGCAGCTTGGCAGGGGATACCTACGAGCAGTACTTC.

The CDR3: CASSLDSYYGYTF. Written as DNA, the CDR3 is TGTGCCAGCAGCCTGGACAGCTACTATGGCTACACCTTC. This chain links TRBV7-3 with TRBJ1-2; D is possibly TRBD1 (6 bases). The CDR3 has 13 amino acids. Looked up from germline, CDR1 is SGHTA and CDR2 is FQGTGA. V was pared by 5 bases and J by 3 bases, with 10 bases between.

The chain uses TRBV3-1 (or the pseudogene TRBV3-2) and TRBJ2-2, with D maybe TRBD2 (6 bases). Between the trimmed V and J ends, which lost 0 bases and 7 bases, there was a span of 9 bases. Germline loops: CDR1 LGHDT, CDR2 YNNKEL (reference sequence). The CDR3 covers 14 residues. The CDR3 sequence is CASSQEPGDGELFF. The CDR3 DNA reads TGTGCCAGCAGCCAAGAGCCGGGGGACGGGGAGCTGTTTTTT.

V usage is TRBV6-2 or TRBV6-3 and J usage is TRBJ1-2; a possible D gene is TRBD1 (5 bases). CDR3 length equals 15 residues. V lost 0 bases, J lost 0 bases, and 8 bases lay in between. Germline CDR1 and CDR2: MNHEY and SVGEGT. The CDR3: CASSYSWGANYGYTF. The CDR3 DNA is TGTGCCAGCAGTTACTCGTGGGGCGCTAACTATGGCTACACCTTC.

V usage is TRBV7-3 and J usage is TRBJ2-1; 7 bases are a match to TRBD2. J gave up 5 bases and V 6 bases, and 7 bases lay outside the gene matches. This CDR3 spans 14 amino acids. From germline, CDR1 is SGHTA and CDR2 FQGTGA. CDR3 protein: CASSFSLANNEQFF. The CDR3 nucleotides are TGTGCCAGCAGTTTCTCACTAGCGAACAATGAGCAGTTCTTC.

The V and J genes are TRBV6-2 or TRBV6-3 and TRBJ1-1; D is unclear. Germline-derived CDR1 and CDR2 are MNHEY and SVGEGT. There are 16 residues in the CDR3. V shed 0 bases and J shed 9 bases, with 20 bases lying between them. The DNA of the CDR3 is TGTGCCAGCAGTTACTCGAGTCGGGGAGGCGAGCCAAAAGCTTTCTTT. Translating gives CASSYSSRGGEPKAFF.

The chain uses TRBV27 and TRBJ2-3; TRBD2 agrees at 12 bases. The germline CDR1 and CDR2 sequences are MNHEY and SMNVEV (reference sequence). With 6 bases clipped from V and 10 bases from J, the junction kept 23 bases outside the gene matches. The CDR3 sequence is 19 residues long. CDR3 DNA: TGTGCCAGCAGCAACCCTCTAGCGGGAGGGACTCCGGGGGGGGAGGCGCAGTATTTT. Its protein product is CASSNPLAGGTPGGEAQYF.

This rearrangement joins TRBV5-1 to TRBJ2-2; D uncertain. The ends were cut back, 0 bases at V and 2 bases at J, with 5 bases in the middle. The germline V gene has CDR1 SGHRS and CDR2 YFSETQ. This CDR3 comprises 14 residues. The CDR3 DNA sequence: TGCGCCAGCAGCTTGGCTGAAAACACCGGGGAGCTGTTTTTT. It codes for CASSLAENTGELFF.